The next 12 T cell receptor beta chains were all read from a single sample in a study of blood T cell repertoires in COVID-19. Sequenced by immunoSEQ multiplex PCR; TCRdb stores in-frame clones only, minus some. The sample lists under 400,000 clones, around 88% seen once, with 1.5% to 2% in the top ten. The material sequenced was peripheral blood. Receptors were obtained from a woman aged 30 to 39 with COVID-19, enrolled during active disease.

This chain uses TRBV6-5 with TRBJ1-6; TRBD1 aligns across 8 bases. In germline, CDR1 is MNHEY, CDR2 SVGAGI. The CDR3 covers 14 residues. The J segment lost 7 bases and the V segment lost 6 bases, leaving 5 bases of the junction unmatched. As DNA, the CDR3 is TGTGCCAGCAGCCGACAGGGGTTAAATTCACCCCTCCACTTT. As protein: CASSRQGLNSPLHF.

DNA of the CDR3: TGTGCCAGCAGTCGGGACAGGGGGCTTGCTTTCTTT. Translation gives CASSRDRGLAFF. The chain links TRBV6-2 or TRBV6-3 to TRBJ1-1; 12 bases map to TRBD1. CDR3 size: 12 residues. The V segment lost 5 bases and the J segment 11 bases; nucleotides outside the gene matches: 3. CDR1 MNHEY and CDR2 SVGEGT come from the germline V gene.

The chain is built from TRBV19 and TRBJ2-1, with D possibly being TRBD2 (6 bases). Trimming shortened V by 6 bases and J by 8 bases, and 11 bases separated the two germline ends. Germline assignment: CDR1 LNHDA and CDR2 SQIVND (reference sequence). The CDR3 has 12 residues. This CDR3 is CASRWGVDEQFF. The CDR3 region has the DNA TGTGCCAGTAGGTGGGGGGTGGATGAGCAGTTCTTC.

Here the CDR3 reads CASSMGAGGTDTQYF. CDR3 nucleotide sequence: TGTGCCAGTAGTATGGGGGCCGGCGGGACAGATACGCAGTATTTT. The chain links TRBV19 to TRBJ2-3; possibly TRBD1 for D (6 bases). V was cut by 3 bases and J by 3 bases, with 13 bases left in between. There are 15 residues in the CDR3. Germline CDR1 is LNHDA and CDR2 is SQIVND (reference sequence).

The chain carries TRBV19 and TRBJ1-2; a possible D gene is TRBD1 (6 bases). The CDR3 has 13 amino acids. Germline assignment: CDR1 LNHDA and CDR2 SQIVND (reference sequence). V lost 6 bases and J lost 4, with 12 bases in between. CDR3 amino acids: CASRTGLSYGYTF. CDR3 in DNA: TGTGCCAGTAGAACAGGGCTAAGCTATGGCTACACCTTC.

This clone has a handful of counts. This rearrangement joins TRBV19 to TRBJ1-2, with D hard to call. V was shortened by 8 bases and J by 2 bases, with 9 bases between the two germline ends. Germline values: CDR1 LNHDA, CDR2 SQIVND (reference sequence). The CDR3 has 12 residues. As DNA, the CDR3 is TGTGCCAGTGGGGAGGCAAACTATGGCTACACCTTC. Its translation: CASGEANYGYTF.

The chain carries TRBV11-2 and TRBJ2-1; D might be TRBD1 (5 bases). The CDR3 consists of 13 residues. Germline lookup yields CDR1 SGHAT and CDR2 FQNNGV. Trimming took 1 base from V and 6 from J, leaving 7 bases between them. The CDR3 DNA reads TGTGCCAGCAGCTTAGTAGGGGCCAATGAGCAGTTCTTC. Translated, it gives CASSLVGANEQFF.

This clone was picked up one time. The rearrangement uses TRBV5-5 and TRBJ1-5; 8 nucleotides match TRBD1. Germline V gene sequence: CDR1 SGHKS, CDR2 YYEKEE (reference sequence). This CDR3 region has 15 residues. V was clipped by 4 bases and J by 3 bases; unmatched bases: 6. CDR3 coding DNA: TGTGCCAGCAGCGGAACAGGGGGGGCCAATCAGCCCCAGCATTTT. Translation: CASSGTGGANQPQHF.

The J gene is TRBJ2-7, the V gene TRBV6-1; weak D call: TRBD1 (5 bases). There are 13 residues in the CDR3. Germline CDR1 reads MNHNS; CDR2 reads SASEGT. Trimming shortened V by 2 bases and J by 1 base, and 6 bases separated the two germline ends. CDR3 sequence reads: CASSERGSYEQYV. For the CDR3, the DNA is TGTGCCAGCAGTGAAAGGGGTTCCTACGAGCAGTACGTC.

This clone was seen a single time. This chain's CDR3 is CASRDYATNEKLFF. The CDR3 DNA follows: TGTGCCAGCCGGGACTATGCAACTAATGAAAAACTGTTTTTT. The V and J genes are TRBV2 and TRBJ1-4, with D possibly being TRBD1 (5 bases). Per the germline V gene, CDR1 is SNHLY and CDR2 is FYNNEI. V shed 8 bases and J shed 0 bases, with 10 bases lying between them. The CDR3 is 14 amino acids.

This sequence joins TRBV5-8 and TRBJ2-7, with a weak D call TRBD2 (6 bases). The CDR3 spans 12 residues. Per germline, CDR1 SGHTS and CDR2 YDEGEE. The V and J ends lost 3 bases and 2 bases respectively, with 6 bases between them. The CDR3 reads CASSWGAYEQYV. DNA for the CDR3: TGTGCCAGCAGCTGGGGGGCCTACGAGCAGTACGTC.

The chain employs TRBV18 and TRBJ2-2, with 8 nucleotides matching TRBD1. This CDR3 contains 15 residues. With 4 bases clipped from V and 6 bases from J, the junction kept 7 bases outside the gene matches. Germline-derived CDR1 and CDR2 are KGHSH and LQKENI. The CDR3 DNA sequence: TGTGCCAGCTCACTCCCCCCAGGGGGCTCCGGGGAGCTGTTTTTT. Amino acid sequence: CASSLPPGGSGELFF.